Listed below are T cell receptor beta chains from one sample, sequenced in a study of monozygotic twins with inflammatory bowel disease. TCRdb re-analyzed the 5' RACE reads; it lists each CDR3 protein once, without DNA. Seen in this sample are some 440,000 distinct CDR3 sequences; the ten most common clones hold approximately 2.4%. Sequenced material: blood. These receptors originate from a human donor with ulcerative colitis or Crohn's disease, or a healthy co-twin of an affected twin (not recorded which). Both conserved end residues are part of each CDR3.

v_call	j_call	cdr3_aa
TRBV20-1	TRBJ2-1	CSAIGSYTNEQFF
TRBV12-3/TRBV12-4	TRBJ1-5	CASSPEAYSNQPQHF
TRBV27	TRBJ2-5	CASSLIGTALRTQYF
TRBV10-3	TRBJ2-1	CAISEGRGVEEQFF
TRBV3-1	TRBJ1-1	CASSQTSEAFF
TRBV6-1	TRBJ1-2	CASSEPPTGGYTF
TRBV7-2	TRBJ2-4	CASSPPGAKNIQYF
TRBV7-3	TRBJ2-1	CASSAGSSYNEQFF
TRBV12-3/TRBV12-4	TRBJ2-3	CASSPGLAGGRTDTQYF
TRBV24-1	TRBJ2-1	CATSDPSSGSSNEQFF
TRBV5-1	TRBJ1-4	CASSSSFEKLFF
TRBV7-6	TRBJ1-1	CASSLDSPGSEAFF
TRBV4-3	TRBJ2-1	CASSQEQAVPLQFF
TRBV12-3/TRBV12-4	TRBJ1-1	CASRRLQRTEAFF
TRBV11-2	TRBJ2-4	CASSSPGAKNIQYF
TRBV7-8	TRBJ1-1	CASSSPTGGDTEAFF
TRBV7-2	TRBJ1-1	CASSLQQNTEAFF
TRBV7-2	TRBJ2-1	CASSLEVGGEQFF
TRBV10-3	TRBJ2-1	CATTGEGRNEQFF
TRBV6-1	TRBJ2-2	CASSGLNTGELFF
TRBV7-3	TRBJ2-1	CASSSDRLRQFF
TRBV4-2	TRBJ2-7	CASSQDWATYEQYF
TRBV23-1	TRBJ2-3	CASSLRTSGRRQESTDTQYF